This T cell receptor (beta chain) appears in the sequencing data of a study of T cells in Graves' hyperthyroidism and ophthalmopathy. Study-level background: Peripheral blood was drawn at first diagnosis, prior to all treatment.

Broader study findings: Most expanded thyroid clonotypes above 0.001 also appeared in blood.

Amplification yielded TCR beta CDR3 regions, with RNA transcripts as the source. The TCR CDR3 was amplified in a first-round RT-PCR using the HTBI primer set. TCRdb ran MiXCR on the multiplex PCR reads and lists one entry per CDR3 protein. Altogether 400,000 to 500,000 distinct CDR3 sequences are present, 14% to 15% being singletons, with the ten largest covering about 12%. The ends were cut back, 6 bases at V and 3 bases at J, with 15 bases in the middle. Germline lookup yields CDR1 MNHEY and CDR2 SMNVEV (reference sequence). There are 14 residues in the CDR3. In this sample, this clonotype turned up many times. What it recognizes is unknown.

The chain uses TRBV27 and TRBJ2-7; perhaps TRBD1 as D (7 bases). The sequence was obtained from a man aged 18-30 years with Graves' ophthalmopathy. Sequencing was done on a sample of blood. The CDR3 protein is CASRAAGQIYEQYF. CDR3 nucleotides: TGTGCCAGCAGAGCTGCGGGACAGATCTACGAGCAGTACTTC.